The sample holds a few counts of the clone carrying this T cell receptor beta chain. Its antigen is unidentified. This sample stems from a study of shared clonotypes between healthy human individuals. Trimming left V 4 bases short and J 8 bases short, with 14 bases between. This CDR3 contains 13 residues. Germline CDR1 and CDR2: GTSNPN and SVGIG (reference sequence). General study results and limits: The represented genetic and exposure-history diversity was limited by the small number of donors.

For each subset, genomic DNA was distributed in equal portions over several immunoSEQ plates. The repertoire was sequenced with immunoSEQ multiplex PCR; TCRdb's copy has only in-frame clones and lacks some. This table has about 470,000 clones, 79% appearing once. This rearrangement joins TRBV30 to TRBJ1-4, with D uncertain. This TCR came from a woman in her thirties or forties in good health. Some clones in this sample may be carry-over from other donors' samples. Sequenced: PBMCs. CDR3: CAWNAGLGEKLFF. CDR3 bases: TGTGCCTGGAACGCCGGGCTGGGGGAAAAACTGTTTTTT. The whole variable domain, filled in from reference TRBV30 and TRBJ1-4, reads SQTIHQWPATLVQPVGSPLSLECTVEGTSNPNLYWYRQAAGRGLQLLFYSVGIGQISSEVPQNLSASRPQDRQFILSSKKLLLSDSGFYLCAWNAGLGEKLFFGSGTQLSVL.